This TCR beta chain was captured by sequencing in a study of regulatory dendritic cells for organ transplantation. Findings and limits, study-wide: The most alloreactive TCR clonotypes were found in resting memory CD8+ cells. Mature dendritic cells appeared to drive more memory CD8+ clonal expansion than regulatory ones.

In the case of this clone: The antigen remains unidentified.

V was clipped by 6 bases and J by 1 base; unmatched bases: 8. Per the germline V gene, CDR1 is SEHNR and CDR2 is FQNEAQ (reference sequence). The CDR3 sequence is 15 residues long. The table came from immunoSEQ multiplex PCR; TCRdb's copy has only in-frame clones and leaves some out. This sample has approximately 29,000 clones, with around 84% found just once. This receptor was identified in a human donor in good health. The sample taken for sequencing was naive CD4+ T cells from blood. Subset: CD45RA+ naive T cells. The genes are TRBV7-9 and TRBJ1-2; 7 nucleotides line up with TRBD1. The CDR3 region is CASRPEGAFNYGYTF. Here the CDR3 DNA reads TGTGCCAGCAGGCCGGAGGGGGCTTTTAACTATGGCTACACCTTC.